The T cell receptor (beta chain) under discussion was sequenced for a study of CXCR3-negative and CXCR3-positive naive CD8 T cells. In germline, CDR1 is DFQATT, CDR2 SNEGSKA (reference sequence). CDR3 size: 12 residues. Frequency places this clonotype as medium-sized. Its antigen is not known. Study-wide results and limits: Much lower diversity was found in memory CD8+ cells, while both naive subsets had comparably high diversity. Naive cells that were CXCR3-negative or CXCR3-positive used TRBV-TRBJ genes alike, while memory cells diverged. Naive cells with CXCR3 showed TRB CDR3s that were more hydrophobic than those in CXCR3-negative naive cells. In cryopreserved cells, CXCR3 expression partially decreased, and fresh PBMCs were used in most assays.

Carrying UMI labels, the TRB cDNA libraries were prepared through 5' RACE. Reprocessing the 5' RACE reads, TCRdb reports a single entry for every CDR3 protein and omits DNA. In total, the table holds several thousand distinct CDR3 sequences. The chain has TRBV20-1 and TRBJ2-7; the D call from TCRdb, TRBD1, cannot be confirmed without DNA. This TCR came from a human donor in good health. Some clones in this sample may be carry-over from other donors' samples. Sequencing used naive CXCR3+ CD8+ T cells from blood. Regarding subset: CD45RO-CCR7+CD27+CD95- naive CD8+ T cells expressing CXCR3 (TNR3+). CDR3 in amino acids: CSAYPGGGEQYF.